These 21 T cell receptor beta chains were sequenced from one sample in a study of T cells in narcolepsy. TCRdb keeps only in-frame clones here, not all; method: immunoSEQ multiplex PCR. The sample contains 25,000 to 35,000 clones, almost 90% of which appear only once. What was sequenced was CD45RA- memory CD4+ T cells from PBMCs. Every receptor here comes from a human donor with narcolepsy.

This chain joins TRBV6-1 and TRBJ1-5, with D hard to call. The CDR3 sequence is 13 residues long. V lost 8 bases and J 3 bases, leaving 11 bases between the germline ends. CDR1 is MNHNS, CDR2 SASEGT, per germline. CDR3: CASSNSLNQPQHF. The CDR3 coding sequence is TGTGCCAGCTCCAACAGTCTCAATCAGCCCCAGCATTTT.

The V and J genes are TRBV19 and TRBJ2-3, with 7 positions matching TRBD1. This CDR3 is 17 amino acids long. V was pared by 2 bases and J by 4 bases, with 12 bases of the junction left unmatched. CDR1 and CDR2 (germline): LNHDA, SQIVND (reference sequence). The CDR3 coding sequence is TGTGCCAGTAGTATAAACCCGTACAGGGGAAAGGCAGATACGCAGTATTTT. Translating it yields CASSINPYRGKADTQYF.

The V call is TRBV5-1, the J call TRBJ2-7, with 8 nucleotides matching TRBD1. Germline V gives CDR1 SGHRS, CDR2 YFSETQ. The V segment lost 4 bases and the J segment 0 bases; nucleotides outside the gene matches: 6. This CDR3 spans 15 amino acids. The CDR3 loop is CASSPGGTGSYEQYF. DNA for the CDR3: TGCGCCAGCAGCCCGGGCGGGACAGGCTCCTACGAGCAGTACTTC.

This chain links TRBV27 with TRBJ2-3; 8 nucleotides line up with TRBD1. The CDR3 spans 14 residues. The trim removed 10 bases at V and 2 bases at J, leaving 8 bases unmatched. Germline CDR1 reads MNHEY; CDR2 reads SMNVEV (reference sequence). CDR3 nucleotide sequence: TGTGCCACGGCCCGACAGGGGCCCACAGATACGCAGTATTTT. The encoded protein is CATARQGPTDTQYF.

This clone occurred once. This chain joins TRBV6-1 and TRBJ2-3; 7 bases are a match to TRBD2. V dropped 6 bases and J dropped 3; count of bases not matched to a gene: 3. Germline V gene lookup returns CDR1 MNHNS and CDR2 SASEGT. CDR3 size: 13 residues. This CDR3 is CASRGGGTDTQYF. CDR3 sequence (DNA): TGTGCCAGCAGAGGCGGGGGAACAGATACGCAGTATTTT.

This chain connects TRBV10-3 to TRBJ1-1; D remains unclear. CDR3 length equals 14 residues. CDR1 is ENHRY, CDR2 SYGVKD, per germline. The V and J ends lost 6 bases and 1 base respectively, with 12 bases between them. The CDR3 sequence is CAISQTRENTEAFF. CDR3 coding DNA: TGTGCCATCAGCCAGACTAGAGAGAACACTGAAGCTTTCTTT.

This chain links TRBV19 with TRBJ1-3; the D is unclear. V was trimmed by 3 bases and J by 0 bases, leaving 12 bases between them. This CDR3 is built from 16 residues. CDR1 and CDR2 from the germline V gene are LNHDA and SQIVND (reference sequence). The CDR3 bases are TGTGCCAGTAGTATCAGAGCGACACTCTCTGGAAACACCATATATTTT. Translating gives CASSIRATLSGNTIYF.

This chain connects TRBV7-9 to TRBJ1-1; D is unresolved. Trimming pared 1 base from V and 1 base from J, leaving 7 bases between. The CDR3 runs to 14 residues. CDR1 is SEHNR, CDR2 FQNEAQ, per germline (reference sequence). The CDR3 DNA follows: TGTGCCAGCAGCTTAGGGCAGCAGAACACTGAAGCTTTCTTT. Residues: CASSLGQQNTEAFF.

The chain carries TRBV11-1 and TRBJ1-2, with TRBD1 matching over 7 bases. CDR1 and CDR2 (germline): SGHAT, FQDESV (reference sequence). CDR3 length: 13 amino acids. After removal of 5 bases from V and 8 bases from J, the junction contained 8 bases not matched to a gene. The CDR3 bases are TGTGCCAGCAGCCCGGACAGGAACAGGGGCTACACCTTC. Amino acids: CASSPDRNRGYTF.

V gene TRBV5-5 combines with J gene TRBJ2-2, with TRBD1 as a possible D gene (6 bases). V lost 4 bases, J lost 5 bases, and 12 bases lay in between. The CDR3 extends over 14 amino acids. Germline assignment: CDR1 SGHKS and CDR2 YYEKEE (reference sequence). The CDR3 sequence is CASSLSQGTGELFF. DNA for the CDR3: TGTGCCAGCAGCCTATCTCAGGGGACCGGGGAGCTGTTTTTT.

This rearrangement joins TRBV5-1 to TRBJ2-2, with D perhaps TRBD1 or TRBD2 (5 bases each). The germline CDR1 and CDR2 sequences are SGHRS and YFSETQ. The CDR3 has 14 residues. V was pared by 2 bases and J by 5 bases, with 10 bases between. The CDR3 loop is CASSFEGQTGELFF. In DNA, the CDR3 is TGCGCCAGCAGCTTCGAGGGGCAGACCGGGGAGCTGTTTTTT. The variable domain in full, completed from reference TRBV5-1 and TRBJ2-2, reads KAGVTQTPRYLIKTRGQQVTLSCSPISGHRSVSWYQQTPGQGLQFLFEYFSETQRNKGNFPGRFSGRQFSNSRSEMNVSTLELGDSALYLCASSFEGQTGELFFGEGSRLTVL.

V gene TRBV27 combines with J gene TRBJ2-1, with D tentatively TRBD1 (6 bases). Looked up from germline, CDR1 is MNHEY and CDR2 is SMNVEV (reference sequence). Trimming cost V 6 bases and J 1 base, with 13 bases left between them. The CDR3 totals 15 residues. This chain's CDR3 is CASSRGTRSYNEQFF. In nucleotides, the CDR3 is TGTGCCAGCAGCAGGGGCACGAGGTCCTACAATGAGCAGTTCTTC.

The V call is TRBV5-1, the J call TRBJ2-3, with 9 bases matching TRBD1. The CDR3 consists of 14 residues. J gave up 4 bases and V 1 base, and 1 base lay outside the gene matches. In germline, CDR1 is SGHRS, CDR2 YFSETQ. CDR3 in amino acids: CASSLRDRADTQYF. Written as DNA, the CDR3 is TGCGCCAGCAGCTTGAGGGACAGGGCAGATACGCAGTATTTT.

The V call is TRBV27, the J call TRBJ2-5; D remains unclear. V was pared by 3 bases and J by 9 bases, with 17 bases between. CDR1 and CDR2 from the germline V gene are MNHEY and SMNVEV (reference sequence). This CDR3 is built from 14 residues. The CDR3 DNA sequence: TGTGCCAGCAGTTTCGACGGCCGGTTGGTGTCCCAGTACTTC. It codes for CASSFDGRLVSQYF.

V and J are TRBV7-3 and TRBJ1-1; the D gene is possibly TRBD1 (5 bases). The CDR3 is 13 residues long. Trimming left V 5 bases short and J 5 bases short, with 12 bases between. The germline gives CDR1 SGHTA, CDR2 FQGTGA. The CDR3 here is CASSPTRGTEAFF. The CDR3 DNA is TGTGCCAGCAGCCCCACCCGGGGGACTGAAGCTTTCTTT.

V is TRBV28 and J is TRBJ2-2; 10 nucleotides align to TRBD1. The V gene's germline CDR1 is MDHEN and CDR2 SYDVKM. V was pared by 6 bases and J by 6 bases, with 10 bases of the junction left unmatched. The CDR3 has 16 amino acids. CDR3: CASRPAGTGVSGELFF. In DNA, the CDR3 is TGTGCCAGCAGGCCGGCCGGGACAGGGGTCTCCGGGGAGCTGTTTTTT.

The chain employs TRBV6-5 and TRBJ2-7; D is tentatively TRBD1 or TRBD2 (5 bases each). V was pared by 6 bases and J by 3 bases, with 9 bases between. This CDR3 is 12 amino acids long. Germline lookup yields CDR1 MNHEY and CDR2 SVGAGI. The CDR3 DNA follows: TGTGCCAGCAGAACGGGGCTCTACGAGCAGTACTTC. Translating it yields CASRTGLYEQYF.

The chain couples TRBV6-1 to TRBJ2-7, with D perhaps TRBD2 (7 bases). CDR3 length: 14 residues. Between the trimmed V and J ends, which lost 5 bases and 4 bases, there was a span of 15 bases. Germline loops: CDR1 MNHNS, CDR2 SASEGT. The CDR3 sequence: CASSLGGQRYEQYF. CDR3 nucleotides: TGTGCCAGCAGTTTGGGGGGGCAACGGTACGAGCAGTACTTC.

The chain links TRBV19 to TRBJ1-1; 9 nucleotides align to TRBD1. V shed 5 bases and J 4 bases; nucleotides not matched to a gene: 5. Germline CDR1 reads LNHDA; CDR2 reads SQIVND (reference sequence). The CDR3 has 14 amino acids. The CDR3 spells CASSPTGGRTEAFF. DNA of the CDR3: TGTGCCAGTAGTCCCACAGGGGGCCGCACTGAAGCTTTCTTT.

This clone was recorded once. V and J are TRBV4-2 and TRBJ2-1; no firm D call. V was shortened by 1 base and J by 12 bases, with 10 bases between the two germline ends. The germline CDR1 and CDR2 sequences are LGHNA and YNFKEQ. The CDR3 runs 12 residues. The CDR3 region has the DNA TGTGCCAGCAGCCAAGGAAGGATTTCGCAGTTCTTC. Protein sequence: CASSQGRISQFF.

The chain uses TRBV6-6 and TRBJ2-5, with D unresolved. There are 13 residues in the CDR3. Germline assignment: CDR1 MNHNY and CDR2 SVGAGI (reference sequence). The V end was cut by 2 bases, the J end by 5 bases, with 9 bases between. The CDR3 sequence is CASSYLVSETQYF. The CDR3 nucleotides read TGTGCCAGCAGTTACCTGGTGTCGGAGACCCAGTACTTC.